This T cell receptor beta chain emerged from a study of blood T cell repertoires in COVID-19. Study-wide context: Sites in the United States, Italy and Spain provided acute and convalescent COVID-19 samples. PBMCs, B-cell-depleted T cells, or T cells provided the cDNA or gDNA that made up the material.

CDR1 is MNHEY, CDR2 SVGAGI, per germline. The length of the CDR3 is 15 residues. The V gene end was trimmed by 1 base and the J gene end by 2 bases; junction bases not matched to a gene: 3. Study processing details: Estimation of nucleated cell counts was performed using reference gene primer amplification. The assay was immunoSEQ multiplex PCR, and TCRdb's table has in-frame clones only and misses some. V and J calls and clone size follow that table, whereas D and trimming were derived from the DNA. The repertoire holds 150,000 or so clones, with roughly 87% as singletons. This TCR derives from a human donor in a cohort sampled during active COVID-19. V usage is TRBV6-5 and J usage is TRBJ2-5, with 8 bases lining up with TRBD2. What was sequenced was peripheral blood. CDR3 loop: CASSYLLAGQETQYF. In DNA, the CDR3 is TGTGCCAGCAGTTACTTATTAGCGGGACAAGAGACCCAGTACTTC.